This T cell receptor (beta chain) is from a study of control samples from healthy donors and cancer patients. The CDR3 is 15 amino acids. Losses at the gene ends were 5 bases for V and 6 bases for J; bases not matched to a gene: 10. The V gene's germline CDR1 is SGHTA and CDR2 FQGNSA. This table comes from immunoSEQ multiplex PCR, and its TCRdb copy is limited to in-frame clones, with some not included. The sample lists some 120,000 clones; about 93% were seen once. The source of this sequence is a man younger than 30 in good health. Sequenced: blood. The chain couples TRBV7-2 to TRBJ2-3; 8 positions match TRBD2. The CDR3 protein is CASSRTGTSKDTQYF. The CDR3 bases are TGTGCCAGCAGCAGAACCGGGACTAGTAAGGATACGCAGTATTTT.